This T cell receptor (beta chain) was found in a study of post-analysis software for immune sequencing data. Comments on this clonotype: Its antigen remains unknown.

Study-level results: F measure clustering grouped samples strongly by preparation batch. Compared with controls, patients had more of roughly 5 TRBV segments, including TRBV5-6, TRBV5-1 and TRBV20-1.

Carried by the TCR beta cDNA libraries were unique molecular identifiers. One entry per CDR3 protein, called by TCRdb with MiXCR from the PCR reads. The table shows about 540,000 distinct CDR3 sequences, with about a third occurring only once. Germline V gives CDR1 SGHRS, CDR2 YFSETQ. CDR3 size: 15 residues. Trimming left V 2 bases short and J 3 bases short, with 12 bases between. The chain carries TRBV5-1 and TRBJ2-1; D might be TRBD1 (5 bases). The source material was blood. This sequence originates from a girl aged 2-17 years with multiple sclerosis. The CDR3, as DNA: TGCGCCAGCAGCTTCGGCAGGGCGAACTACAATGAGCAGTTCTTC. Amino acid sequence: CASSFGRANYNEQFF. Combining the CDR3 with reference TRBV5-1 and TRBJ2-1 gives the whole variable domain KAGVTQTPRYLIKTRGQQVTLSCSPISGHRSVSWYQQTPGQGLQFLFEYFSETQRNKGNFPGRFSGRQFSNSRSEMNVSTLELGDSALYLCASSFGRANYNEQFFGPGTRLTVL.